The 26 T cell receptor beta chains below were found in one sample sequenced in a study of blood T cell repertoires in COVID-19. Profiled with immunoSEQ multiplex PCR; TCRdb holds only in-frame clones, not every one. The sample has 200,000 or so clones; more than 85% are singletons. Source material: peripheral blood. The receptors originated from a man aged 40-55 years with active or convalescent COVID-19.

The rearrangement uses TRBV2 and TRBJ1-3; the D gene is possibly TRBD1 (5 bases). Trimming took off 2 bases at V and 0 bases at J, with 14 bases between the two ends. The CDR3 length is 17 residues. CDR1 SNHLY and CDR2 FYNNEI come from the germline V gene. Here the CDR3 reads CASSEIRDLSSGNTIYF. Written as DNA, the CDR3 is TGTGCCAGCAGTGAAATAAGGGACTTAAGCTCTGGAAACACCATATATTTT. The full variable domain, rest sourced from reference TRBV2 and TRBJ1-3, is EPEVTQTPSHQVTQMGQEVILRCVPISNHLYFYWYRQILGQKVEFLVSFYNNEISEKSEIFDDQFSVERPDGSNFTLKIRSTKLEDSAMYFCASSEIRDLSSGNTIYFGEGSWLTVV.

The CDR3 reads CASSRAGETGELFF. The CDR3, as DNA: TGTGCCAGCAGTAGGGCGGGGGAGACCGGGGAGCTGTTTTTT. V is TRBV6-4 and J is TRBJ2-2; 7 nucleotides align to TRBD2. The germline V gene encodes CDR1 MRHNA and CDR2 SNTAGT. V lost 5 bases and J lost 5; bases outside the gene matches: 5. The CDR3 is 14 amino acids.

This chain uses TRBV30 with TRBJ2-7; TRBD1 is a possible D gene (7 bases). The V and J ends lost 2 bases and 5 bases respectively, with 13 bases between them. Germline CDR1 reads GTSNPN; CDR2 reads SVGIG (reference sequence). This CDR3 has 13 residues. The CDR3 DNA follows: TGTGCCTGGAGTAGGGGGCGCGGGGACGAGCAGTACTTC. This codes for CAWSRGRGDEQYF.

The chain employs TRBV28 and TRBJ1-1; 7 bases match TRBD1. This CDR3 spans 14 amino acids. The germline gives CDR1 MDHEN, CDR2 SYDVKM. J gave up 4 bases and V 2 bases, and 4 bases lay outside the gene matches. The CDR3 region is CASSLTGVVTEAFF. CDR3 in DNA: TGTGCCAGCAGTTTAACAGGGGTCGTCACTGAAGCTTTCTTT.

In nucleotides, the CDR3 is TGCGCCAGCAGCTTGGTGGCAGGAACGGGGTACAATGAGCAGTTCTTC. Amino acids: CASSLVAGTGYNEQFF. This sequence joins TRBV5-1 and TRBJ2-1; a possible D gene is TRBD2 (5 bases). This CDR3 spans 16 amino acids. V was clipped by 0 bases and J by 4 bases, with 14 bases between them. Germline CDR1 and CDR2: SGHRS and YFSETQ.

The V gene is TRBV19, the J gene TRBJ1-3; the match to TRBD1 covers 10 bases. This CDR3 contains 19 residues. The V and J ends lost 3 bases and 1 base, in that order; junction bases with no gene match: 12. The germline V gene encodes CDR1 LNHDA and CDR2 SQIVND (reference sequence). The CDR3 protein is CASSMSGRQGAFSGNTIYF. In DNA, the CDR3 is TGTGCCAGTAGTATGAGTGGGCGACAGGGGGCCTTTTCTGGAAACACCATATATTTT.

The chain couples TRBV9 to TRBJ1-4, with 7 bases matching TRBD1. The CDR3 spans 13 residues. V gave up 3 bases and J gave up 8 bases; unmatched junction bases: 4. CDR1 and CDR2 from the germline V gene are SGDLS and YYNGEE. CDR3: CASSEGAREKLFF. DNA of the CDR3: TGTGCCAGCAGCGAGGGGGCTCGGGAAAAACTGTTTTTT. The full variable domain, rest sourced from reference TRBV9 and TRBJ1-4, is DSGVTQTPKHLITATGQRVTLRCSPRSGDLSVYWYQQSLDQGLQFLIQYYNGEERAKGNILERFSAQQFPDLHSELNLSSLELGDSALYFCASSEGAREKLFFGSGTQLSVL.

The V gene is TRBV15, the J gene TRBJ2-2, with 10 bases lining up with TRBD1. The CDR3 is made up of 17 amino acids. Germline V CDR1 and CDR2: LNHNV, YYDKDF (reference sequence). The V gene end was trimmed by 6 bases and the J gene end by 6 bases; junction bases not matched to a gene: 13. DNA for the CDR3: TGTGCCACCAGGAATTTTCGACAGGGGGCGAGGGCCGGGGAGCTGTTTTTT. Translation gives CATRNFRQGARAGELFF.

V usage is TRBV19 and J usage is TRBJ1-5; D gene uncertain. Germline V gene lookup returns CDR1 LNHDA and CDR2 SQIVND (reference sequence). The CDR3 has 13 residues. The ends were cut back, 1 base at V and 3 bases at J, with 4 bases in the middle. This CDR3 is CASSIGPNQPQHF. DNA of the CDR3: TGTGCCAGTAGTATAGGGCCCAATCAGCCCCAGCATTTT.

This chain connects TRBV24-1 to TRBJ2-6, with D possibly TRBD1 on 6 matching bases. Trimming stripped 3 bases from V and 2 bases from J, with 10 bases between. This CDR3 region has 16 residues. The germline V gene has CDR1 KGHDR and CDR2 SFDVKD. The CDR3 nucleotides are TGTGCCACCAGTGATGGGCGACAGGCTGGGGCCAACGTCCTGACTTTC. Protein: CATSDGRQAGANVLTF.

V usage is TRBV5-1 and J usage is TRBJ1-2, with D hard to call. Trimming removed 0 bases from V and 8 bases from J, with 14 bases in between. CDR1 SGHRS and CDR2 YFSETQ come from the germline V gene. This CDR3 region has 14 residues. The CDR3 region is CASSLGAGSKGYTF. DNA for the CDR3: TGCGCCAGCAGCTTGGGGGCTGGAAGTAAGGGCTACACCTTC.

The chain carries TRBV28 and TRBJ2-7; TRBD1 might be the D (5 bases). CDR1 and CDR2 (germline): MDHEN, SYDVKM. CDR3 length equals 14 residues. V was clipped by 1 base and J by 2 bases, with 9 bases between them. DNA of the CDR3: TGTGCCAGCAGTTTATCGGCAGGGACCTACGAGCAGTACTTC. Amino acid sequence: CASSLSAGTYEQYF.

The chain joins TRBV10-3 to TRBJ1-2, with D maybe TRBD1 (6 bases). The CDR3 sequence is 14 residues long. The V end lost 4 bases, the J end lost 0 bases, and 9 bases lay between the germline ends. Germline CDR1 ENHRY, CDR2 SYGVKD. CDR3 DNA sequence: TGTGCCATCAGTGGGACAGAAACTAACTATGGCTACACCTTC. It codes for CAISGTETNYGYTF.

The rearrangement links TRBV11-1 to TRBJ1-1; D may be TRBD1 (5 bases). The CDR3 loop spans 12 amino acids. The V gene's germline CDR1 is SGHAT and CDR2 FQDESV (reference sequence). Trimming took off 4 bases at V and 7 bases at J, with 10 bases between the two ends. The CDR3 nucleotides read TGTGCCAGCAGCTCGGACAACTATGAAGCTTTCTTT. Translating it yields CASSSDNYEAFF.

V is TRBV5-6 and J is TRBJ1-1; the D is unclear. The CDR3 consists of 14 residues. V lost 2 bases and J 0 bases, leaving 8 bases between the germline ends. CDR1 SGHDT and CDR2 YYEEEE come from the germline V gene. CDR3 sequence (DNA): TGTGCCAGCAGCTTATTTTTATTGAACACTGAAGCTTTCTTT. Translating it yields CASSLFLLNTEAFF.

The chain combines TRBV19 with TRBJ1-1, with TRBD1 matching over 9 bases. CDR1 and CDR2 from the germline V gene are LNHDA and SQIVND (reference sequence). The CDR3 runs 18 residues. J gave up 0 bases and V 9 bases, and 17 bases lay outside the gene matches. DNA of the CDR3: TGTGCCAGCCGCTCGGGTCAACAGGGGGCGCGAATGAACACTGAAGCTTTCTTT. This gives the protein CASRSGQQGARMNTEAFF.

The gene calls are TRBV3-1 (or the pseudogene TRBV3-2) and TRBJ2-7, with D tentatively TRBD1 (6 bases). Germline lookup yields CDR1 LGHDT and CDR2 YNNKEL (reference sequence). V was cut by 0 bases and J by 6 bases, with 9 bases left in between. This CDR3 spans 13 amino acids. The chain's CDR3 is CASSQDSGAEQYF. CDR3 DNA sequence: TGTGCCAGCAGCCAAGATTCAGGGGCCGAGCAGTACTTC.

This clone was observed a few times. This chain connects TRBV4-1 to TRBJ1-2; D is unresolved. The CDR3 runs to 16 residues. The ends were cut back, 0 bases at V and 4 bases at J, with 15 bases in the middle. CDR1 is MGHRA and CDR2 is YSYEKL in the germline V gene. For the CDR3, the DNA is TGCGCCAGCAGCCAAGATGCAGCGGGATCGGGCTATGGCTACACCTTC. It yields the protein CASSQDAAGSGYGYTF.

V is TRBV27 and J is TRBJ2-7, with 8 nucleotides matching TRBD1. With 5 bases clipped from V and 7 bases from J, the junction kept 4 bases outside the gene matches. This CDR3 is 12 amino acids long. Germline assignment: CDR1 MNHEY and CDR2 SMNVEV (reference sequence). CDR3 DNA: TGTGCCAGCAGTACCCGGACAGGGGAGCAGTACTTC. Residues: CASSTRTGEQYF.

V gene TRBV7-8 combines with J gene TRBJ2-1; 11 nucleotides agree with TRBD1. J lost 7 bases, V lost 7 bases, and 6 bases had no gene match. The CDR3 totals 14 residues. Germline CDR1 reads SGHVS; CDR2 reads FQNEAQ. CDR3 DNA sequence: TGTGCCAGCACTTCAGGGACAGGGGGGAATGAGCAGTTCTTC. It specifies CASTSGTGGNEQFF.

This chain uses TRBV28 with TRBJ1-1; no reliable D call. Trimming left V 5 bases short and J 1 base short, with 17 bases between. There are 16 residues in the CDR3. Per the germline V gene, CDR1 is MDHEN and CDR2 is SYDVKM. CDR3 DNA: TGTGCCAGCAGTCGTAATGGAGATACGGGGAACACTGAAGCTTTCTTT. Protein: CASSRNGDTGNTEAFF.

The chain is built from TRBV5-1 and TRBJ2-2; 8 bases agree with TRBD1. Losses at the gene ends were 0 bases for V and 3 bases for J; bases not matched to a gene: 7. CDR3 length equals 17 residues. Germline assignment: CDR1 SGHRS and CDR2 YFSETQ. The CDR3 sequence: CASSLGAGTGDTGELFF. CDR3 DNA: TGCGCCAGCAGCTTGGGGGCTGGGACAGGTGACACCGGGGAGCTGTTTTTT. The entire variable domain, with the rest obtained from reference TRBV5-1 and TRBJ2-2, is as follows: KAGVTQTPRYLIKTRGQQVTLSCSPISGHRSVSWYQQTPGQGLQFLFEYFSETQRNKGNFPGRFSGRQFSNSRSEMNVSTLELGDSALYLCASSLGAGTGDTGELFFGEGSRLTVL.

The chain is built from TRBV30 and TRBJ1-6, with unresolved D. The CDR3 length is 14 residues. Germline lookup yields CDR1 GTSNPN and CDR2 SVGIG (reference sequence). Trimming took off 0 bases at V and 7 bases at J, with 10 bases between the two ends. CDR3 in amino acids: CAWSVSHLNSPLHF. Written as DNA, the CDR3 is TGTGCCTGGAGTGTAAGCCACCTAAATTCACCCCTCCACTTT. Full variable domain (remainder filled in from reference TRBV30 and TRBJ1-6): SQTIHQWPATLVQPVGSPLSLECTVEGTSNPNLYWYRQAAGRGLQLLFYSVGIGQISSEVPQNLSASRPQDRQFILSSKKLLLSDSGFYLCAWSVSHLNSPLHFGNGTRLTVT.

This clone was counted a single time. The J gene is TRBJ2-3, the V gene TRBV6-5, with 7 positions matching TRBD1. Unmatched junction bases numbered 16, after V lost 7 bases and J lost 9 bases. Germline-derived CDR1 and CDR2 are MNHEY and SVGAGI. The CDR3 is made up of 15 amino acids. The CDR3 sequence: CASNPSTGIGSTQYF. DNA of the CDR3: TGTGCCAGCAATCCCTCGACAGGGATAGGGAGCACGCAGTATTTT.

This clone showed up just a few times. The chain links TRBV27 to TRBJ1-1, with TRBD1 identical over 8 bases. Unmatched junction bases numbered 6, after V lost 3 bases and J lost 6 bases. CDR3 size: 14 residues. From germline, CDR1 is MNHEY and CDR2 SMNVEV (reference sequence). DNA of the CDR3: TGTGCCAGCAGTTTTGGGACAGGACCTTCTGAAGCTTTCTTT. This codes for CASSFGTGPSEAFF.

This rearrangement joins TRBV28 to TRBJ1-1, with D uncertain. V lost 7 bases and J 0 bases, leaving 6 bases between the germline ends. Germline V gives CDR1 MDHEN, CDR2 SYDVKM. CDR3 length: 12 amino acids. The CDR3 spells CASISVNTEAFF. For the CDR3, the DNA is TGTGCCAGCATATCAGTGAACACTGAAGCTTTCTTT.